This T cell receptor (beta chain) appears in the sequencing data of a study of Ad26.COV2.S vaccination and SARS-CoV-2 variants. Study summary: Ad26.COV2.S arm of COV1001 included the donor. Findings and limits, study-wide: For non-spike TCRs, breadth in vaccine recipients resembled that in placebo recipients. Vaccinees showed greater spike-specific TCR breadth than placebo recipients. It is possible that the TCR breadth and depth analyses underestimated the total T cell responses.

The assay was immunoSEQ multiplex PCR, and TCRdb's table has in-frame clones only and misses some. The table shows 440,000 or so clones, with about 90% occurring only once. Regarding this clone: Its target is not known.

Per the germline V gene, CDR1 is SEHNR and CDR2 is FQNEAQ (reference sequence). V lost 4 bases, J lost 1 base, and 3 bases stayed unmatched. The CDR3 length is 16 residues. Sample treatment: 15 to 20 received Ad26.COV2.S at low or high dose, single or two shots; 5 received placebo; per-sample allocation not given. The samples date from day 63 after the first vaccine or placebo injection. The chain carries TRBV7-9 and TRBJ2-2, with TRBD2 matching over 10 bases. The receptor was derived from a person between 18 and 60 years old who received the Ad26.COV2.S COVID-19 vaccine or a placebo. Sequenced here: peripheral blood, sampled in a trial of Ad26.COV2.S vaccine versus placebo. For the CDR3, the DNA is TGTGCCAGCAGCTCGTCTAGCGGGGGGAACACCGGGGAGCTGTTTTTT. Protein sequence: CASSSSSGGNTGELFF.